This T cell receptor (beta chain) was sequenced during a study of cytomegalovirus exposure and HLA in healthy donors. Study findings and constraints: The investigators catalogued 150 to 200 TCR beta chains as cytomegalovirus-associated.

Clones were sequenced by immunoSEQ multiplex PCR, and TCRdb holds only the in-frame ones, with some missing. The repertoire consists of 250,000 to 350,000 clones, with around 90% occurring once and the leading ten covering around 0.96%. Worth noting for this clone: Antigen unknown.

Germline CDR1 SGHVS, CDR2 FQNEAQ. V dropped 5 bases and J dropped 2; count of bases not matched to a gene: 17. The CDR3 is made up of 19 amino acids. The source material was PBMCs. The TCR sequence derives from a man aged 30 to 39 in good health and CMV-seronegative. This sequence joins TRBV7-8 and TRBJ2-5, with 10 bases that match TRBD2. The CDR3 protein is CASSPIKADLLAGQETQYF. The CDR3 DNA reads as TGTGCCAGCAGCCCCATAAAGGCGGATCTACTAGCGGGGCAAGAGACCCAGTACTTC.